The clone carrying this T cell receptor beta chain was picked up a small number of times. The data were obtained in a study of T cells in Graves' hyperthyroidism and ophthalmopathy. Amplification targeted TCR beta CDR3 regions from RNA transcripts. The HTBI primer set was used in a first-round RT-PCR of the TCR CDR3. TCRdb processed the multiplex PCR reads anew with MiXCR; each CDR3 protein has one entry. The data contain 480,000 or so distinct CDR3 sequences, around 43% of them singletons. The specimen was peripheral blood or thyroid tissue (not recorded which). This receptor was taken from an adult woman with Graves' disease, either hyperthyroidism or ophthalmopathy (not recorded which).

This chain's CDR3 is CASSFGQGSQPQYF. The CDR3 bases are TGTGCCAGCAGCTTCGGACAGGGCTCTCAGCCCCAGTACTTC. V gene TRBV7-2 combines with J gene TRBJ2-7; 8 positions match TRBD1. The V gene's germline CDR1 is SGHTA and CDR2 FQGNSA. The V gene end was trimmed by 3 bases and the J gene end by 10 bases; junction bases not matched to a gene: 11. This CDR3 comprises 14 residues. The whole variable domain, filled in from reference TRBV7-2 and TRBJ2-7, reads GAGVSQSPSNKVTEKGKDVELRCDPISGHTALYWYRQSLGQGLEFLIYFQGNSAPDKSGLPSDRFSAERTGGSVSTLTIQRTQQEDSAVYLCASSFGQGSQPQYFGPGTRLTVT.